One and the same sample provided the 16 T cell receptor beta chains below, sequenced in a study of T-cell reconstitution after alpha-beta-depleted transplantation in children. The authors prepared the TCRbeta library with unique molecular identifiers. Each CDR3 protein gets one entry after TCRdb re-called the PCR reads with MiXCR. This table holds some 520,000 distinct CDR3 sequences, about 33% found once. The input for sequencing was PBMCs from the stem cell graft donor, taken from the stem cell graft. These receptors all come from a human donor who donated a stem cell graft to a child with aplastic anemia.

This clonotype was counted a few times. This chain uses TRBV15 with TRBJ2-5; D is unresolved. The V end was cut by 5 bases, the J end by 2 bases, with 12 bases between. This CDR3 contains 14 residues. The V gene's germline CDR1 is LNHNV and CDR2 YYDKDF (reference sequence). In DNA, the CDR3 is TGTGCCACCAGCGCCCGGATAAGTCAAGAGACCCAGTACTTC. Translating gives CATSARISQETQYF.

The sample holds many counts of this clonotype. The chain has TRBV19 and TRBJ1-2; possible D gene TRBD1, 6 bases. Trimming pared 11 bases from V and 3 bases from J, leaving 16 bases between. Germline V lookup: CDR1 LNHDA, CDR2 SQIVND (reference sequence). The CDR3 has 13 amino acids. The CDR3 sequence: CAASRGWDYGYTF. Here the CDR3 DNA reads TGTGCCGCGTCCAGGGGCTGGGACTATGGCTACACCTTC.

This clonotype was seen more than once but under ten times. The CDR3 spells CSVEDFLAYYEQYV. Here the CDR3 DNA reads TGCAGCGTTGAAGATTTCCTAGCTTACTACGAGCAGTACGTC. This chain uses TRBV29-1 with TRBJ2-7, with TRBD2 as a possible D gene (5 bases). Germline lookup yields CDR1 SQVTM and CDR2 ANQGSEA. The CDR3 spans 14 residues. The ends were cut back, 0 bases at V and 3 bases at J, with 12 bases in the middle.

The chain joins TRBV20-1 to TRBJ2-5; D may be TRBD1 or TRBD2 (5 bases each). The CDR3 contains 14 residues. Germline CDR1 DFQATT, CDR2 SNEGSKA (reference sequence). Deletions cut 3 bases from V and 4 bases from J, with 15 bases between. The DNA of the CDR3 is TGCAGTGCTAGGCCGGGACGTGGGCTAGAGACCCAGTACTTC. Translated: CSARPGRGLETQYF.

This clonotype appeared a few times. CDR3 bases: TGCAGTTTGAATAGCAATCGCTTGACAGATACGCAGTATTTT. Translating it yields CSLNSNRLTDTQYF. The chain has TRBV20-1 and TRBJ2-3; D call uncertain. The V gene lost 8 bases and the J gene lost 3 bases, with 18 bases spanning the gap. This CDR3 has 14 amino acids. Germline values: CDR1 DFQATT, CDR2 SNEGSKA (reference sequence).

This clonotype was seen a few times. CDR3 in DNA: TGCAGCGTCGTAAAGGGACAGCGGGGAAACTATGGCTACACCTTC. This codes for CSVVKGQRGNYGYTF. This sequence joins TRBV29-1 and TRBJ1-2; 7 nucleotides agree with TRBD1. This CDR3 spans 15 amino acids. J was trimmed by 2 bases and V by 6 bases; bases with no gene match: 12. Germline CDR1 reads SQVTM; CDR2 reads ANQGSEA.

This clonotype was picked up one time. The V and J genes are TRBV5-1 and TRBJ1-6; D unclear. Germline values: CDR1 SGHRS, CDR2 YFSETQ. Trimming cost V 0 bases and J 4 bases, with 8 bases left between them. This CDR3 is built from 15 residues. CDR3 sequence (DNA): TGCGCCAGCAGCTTGGACGGCAAATATAATTCACCCCTCCACTTT. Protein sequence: CASSLDGKYNSPLHF.

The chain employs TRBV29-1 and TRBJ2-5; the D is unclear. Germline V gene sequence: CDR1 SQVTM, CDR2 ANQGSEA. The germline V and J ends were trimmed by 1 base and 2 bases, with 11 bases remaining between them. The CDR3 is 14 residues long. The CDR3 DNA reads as TGCAGCGTTGAAGCGCAGGCGCGTCAAGAGACCCAGTACTTC. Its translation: CSVEAQARQETQYF.

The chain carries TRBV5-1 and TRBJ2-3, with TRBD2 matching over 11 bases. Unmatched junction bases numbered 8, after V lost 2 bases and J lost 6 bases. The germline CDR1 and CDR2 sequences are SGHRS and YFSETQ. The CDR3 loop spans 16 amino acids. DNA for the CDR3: TGCGCCAGCAGCTTACCCACTAGCGGGGGTCCCGATACGCAGTATTTT. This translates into CASSLPTSGGPDTQYF. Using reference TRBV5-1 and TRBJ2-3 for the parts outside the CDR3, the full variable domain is KAGVTQTPRYLIKTRGQQVTLSCSPISGHRSVSWYQQTPGQGLQFLFEYFSETQRNKGNFPGRFSGRQFSNSRSEMNVSTLELGDSALYLCASSLPTSGGPDTQYFGPGTRLTVL.

This CDR3 is CATSRVKGRGDTEAFF. In nucleotides, the CDR3 is TGTGCCACCAGCAGAGTCAAAGGACGGGGCGACACTGAAGCTTTCTTT. This chain uses TRBV15 with TRBJ1-1, with a possible D match to TRBD1 (5 bases). Germline CDR1 and CDR2: LNHNV and YYDKDF (reference sequence). The V end lost 1 base, the J end lost 3 bases, and 15 bases lay between the germline ends. This CDR3 region has 16 residues.

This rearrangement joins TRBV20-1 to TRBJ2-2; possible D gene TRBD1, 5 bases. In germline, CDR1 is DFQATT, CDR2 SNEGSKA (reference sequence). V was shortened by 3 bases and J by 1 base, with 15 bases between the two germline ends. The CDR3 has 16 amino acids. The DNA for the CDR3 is TGCAGTGCTAGTTCACCAGACAGTGAGAACACCGGGGAGCTGTTTTTT. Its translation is CSASSPDSENTGELFF.

The CDR3 bases are TGTGCCAGCAGCCCCCTCGGCGGCAGGCCGGGGAGGGATACGCAGTATTTT. Its protein product is CASSPLGGRPGRDTQYF. The chain combines TRBV11-3 with TRBJ2-3; TRBD2 might be the D (6 bases). CDR3 size: 17 residues. The germline V gene encodes CDR1 SGHNT and CDR2 YENEEA. Trimming removed 5 bases at V and 6 bases at J, with 24 bases between.

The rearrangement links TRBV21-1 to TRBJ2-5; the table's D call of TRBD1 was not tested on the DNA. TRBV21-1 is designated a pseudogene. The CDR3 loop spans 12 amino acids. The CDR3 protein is CATRTGKETQYF. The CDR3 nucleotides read TGTGCCACCAGGACAGGGAAAGAGACCCAGTACTTC.

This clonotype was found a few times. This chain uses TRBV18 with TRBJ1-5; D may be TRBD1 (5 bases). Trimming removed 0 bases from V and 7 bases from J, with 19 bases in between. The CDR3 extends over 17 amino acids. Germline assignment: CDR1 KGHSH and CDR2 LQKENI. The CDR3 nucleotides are TGTGCCAGCTCACCACCTAATGAGGTTCAGGGACGGCAGCCCCAGCATTTT. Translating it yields CASSPPNEVQGRQPQHF.

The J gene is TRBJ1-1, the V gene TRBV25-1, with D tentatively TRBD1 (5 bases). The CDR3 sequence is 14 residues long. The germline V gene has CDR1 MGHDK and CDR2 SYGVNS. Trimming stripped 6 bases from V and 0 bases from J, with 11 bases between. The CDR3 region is CASSAWGVNTEAFF. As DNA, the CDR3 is TGTGCCAGCAGCGCCTGGGGGGTGAACACTGAAGCTTTCTTT.

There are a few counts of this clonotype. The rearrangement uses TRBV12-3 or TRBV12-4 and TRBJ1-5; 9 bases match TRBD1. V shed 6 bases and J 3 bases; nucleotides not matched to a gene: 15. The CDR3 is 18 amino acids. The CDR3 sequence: CASRLTGGTYPFNQPQHF. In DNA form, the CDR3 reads TGTGCCAGCAGGTTAACAGGGGGCACTTACCCCTTCAATCAGCCCCAGCATTTT.